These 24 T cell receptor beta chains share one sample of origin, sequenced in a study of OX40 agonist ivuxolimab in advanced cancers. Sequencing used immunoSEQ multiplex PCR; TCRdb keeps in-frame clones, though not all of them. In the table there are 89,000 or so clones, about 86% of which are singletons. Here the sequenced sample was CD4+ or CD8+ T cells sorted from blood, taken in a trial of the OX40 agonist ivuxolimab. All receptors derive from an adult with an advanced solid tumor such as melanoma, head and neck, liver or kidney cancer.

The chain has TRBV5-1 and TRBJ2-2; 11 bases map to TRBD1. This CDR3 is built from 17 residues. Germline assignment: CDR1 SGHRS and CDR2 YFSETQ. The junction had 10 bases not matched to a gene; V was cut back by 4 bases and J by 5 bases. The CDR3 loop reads CASSKGSGTGGTGELFF. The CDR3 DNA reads TGCGCCAGCAGCAAAGGATCCGGGACAGGGGGGACCGGGGAGCTGTTTTTT. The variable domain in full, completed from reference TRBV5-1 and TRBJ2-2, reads KAGVTQTPRYLIKTRGQQVTLSCSPISGHRSVSWYQQTPGQGLQFLFEYFSETQRNKGNFPGRFSGRQFSNSRSEMNVSTLELGDSALYLCASSKGSGTGGTGELFFGEGSRLTVL.

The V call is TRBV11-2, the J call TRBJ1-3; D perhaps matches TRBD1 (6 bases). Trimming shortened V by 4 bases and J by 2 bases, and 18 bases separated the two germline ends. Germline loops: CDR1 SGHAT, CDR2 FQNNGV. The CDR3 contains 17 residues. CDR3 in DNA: TGTGCCAGCAGCTCGTTGGACAGAAAGTGGACTGGAAACACCATATATTTT. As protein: CASSSLDRKWTGNTIYF.

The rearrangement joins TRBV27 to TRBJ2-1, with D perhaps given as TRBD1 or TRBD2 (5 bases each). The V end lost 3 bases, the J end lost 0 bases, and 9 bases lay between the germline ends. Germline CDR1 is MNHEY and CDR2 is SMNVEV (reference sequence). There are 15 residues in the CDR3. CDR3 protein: CASSFGTDSYNEQFF. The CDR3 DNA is TGTGCCAGCAGTTTCGGGACGGACTCCTACAATGAGCAGTTCTTC.

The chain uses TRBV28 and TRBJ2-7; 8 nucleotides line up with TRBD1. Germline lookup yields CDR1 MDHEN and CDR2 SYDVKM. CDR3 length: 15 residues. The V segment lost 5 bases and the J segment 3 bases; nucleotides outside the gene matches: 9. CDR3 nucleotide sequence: TGTGCCAGCAGTCCCGCCGACAGGGGACTCTACGAGCAGTACTTC. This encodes CASSPADRGLYEQYF.

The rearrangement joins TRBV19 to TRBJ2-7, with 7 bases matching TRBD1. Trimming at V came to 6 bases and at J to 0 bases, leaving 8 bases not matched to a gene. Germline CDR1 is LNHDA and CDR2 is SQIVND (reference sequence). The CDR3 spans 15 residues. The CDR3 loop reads CASSGTEQFSYEQYF. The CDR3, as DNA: TGTGCCAGTAGCGGGACAGAGCAATTCTCCTACGAGCAGTACTTC.

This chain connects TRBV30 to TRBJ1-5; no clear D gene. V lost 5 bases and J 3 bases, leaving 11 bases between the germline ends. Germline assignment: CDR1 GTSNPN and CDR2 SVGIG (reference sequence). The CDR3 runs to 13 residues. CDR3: CAWASANNQPQHF. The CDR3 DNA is TGTGCCTGGGCCTCAGCAAACAATCAGCCCCAGCATTTT. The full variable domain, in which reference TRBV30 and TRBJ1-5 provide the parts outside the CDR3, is SQTIHQWPATLVQPVGSPLSLECTVEGTSNPNLYWYRQAAGRGLQLLFYSVGIGQISSEVPQNLSASRPQDRQFILSSKKLLLSDSGFYLCAWASANNQPQHFGDGTRLSIL.

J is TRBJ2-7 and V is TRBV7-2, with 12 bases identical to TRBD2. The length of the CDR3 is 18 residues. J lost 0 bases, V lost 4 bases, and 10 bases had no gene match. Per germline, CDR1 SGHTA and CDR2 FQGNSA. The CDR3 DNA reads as TGTGCCAGCAGCTCCCGGGGCTCGACTAGCGGGAGCTCCTACGAGCAGTACTTC. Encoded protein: CASSSRGSTSGSSYEQYF.

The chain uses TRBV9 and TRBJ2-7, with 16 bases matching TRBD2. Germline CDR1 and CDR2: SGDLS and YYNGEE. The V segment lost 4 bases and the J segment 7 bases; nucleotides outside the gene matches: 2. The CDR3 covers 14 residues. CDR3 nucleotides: TGTGCCAGCAGCATGGGACTAGCGGGAGGGGAGCAGTACTTC. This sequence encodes CASSMGLAGGEQYF.

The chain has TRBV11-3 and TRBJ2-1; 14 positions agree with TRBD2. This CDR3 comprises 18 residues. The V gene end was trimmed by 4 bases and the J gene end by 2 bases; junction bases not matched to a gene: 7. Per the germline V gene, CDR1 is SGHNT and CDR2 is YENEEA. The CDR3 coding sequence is TGTGCCAGCAGCTCCAATGGACTAGCGGGAGGAGCCTACAATGAGCAGTTCTTC. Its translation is CASSSNGLAGGAYNEQFF.

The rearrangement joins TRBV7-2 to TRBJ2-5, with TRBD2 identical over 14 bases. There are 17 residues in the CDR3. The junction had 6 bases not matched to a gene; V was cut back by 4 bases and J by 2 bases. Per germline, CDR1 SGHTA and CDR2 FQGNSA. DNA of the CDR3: TGTGCCAGCAGCTCGGGACTAGCGGGAGTGAGGCAAGAGACCCAGTACTTC. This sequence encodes CASSSGLAGVRQETQYF. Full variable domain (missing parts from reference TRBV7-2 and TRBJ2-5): GAGVSQSPSNKVTEKGKDVELRCDPISGHTALYWYRQSLGQGLEFLIYFQGNSAPDKSGLPSDRFSAERTGGSVSTLTIQRTQQEDSAVYLCASSSGLAGVRQETQYFGPGTRLLVL.

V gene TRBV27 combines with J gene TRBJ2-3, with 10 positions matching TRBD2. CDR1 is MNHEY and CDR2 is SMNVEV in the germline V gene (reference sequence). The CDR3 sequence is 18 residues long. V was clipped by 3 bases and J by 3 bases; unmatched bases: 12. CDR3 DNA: TGTGCCAGCAGTTTCGATTCTAGCGGGAGTATCCAGACAGATACGCAGTATTTT. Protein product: CASSFDSSGSIQTDTQYF.

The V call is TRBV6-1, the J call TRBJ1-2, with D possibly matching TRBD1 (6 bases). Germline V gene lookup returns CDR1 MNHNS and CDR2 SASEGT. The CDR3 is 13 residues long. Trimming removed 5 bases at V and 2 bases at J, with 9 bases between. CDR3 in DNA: TGTGCCAGCAGTCAACAGGGAAACTATGGCTACACCTTC. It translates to CASSQQGNYGYTF.

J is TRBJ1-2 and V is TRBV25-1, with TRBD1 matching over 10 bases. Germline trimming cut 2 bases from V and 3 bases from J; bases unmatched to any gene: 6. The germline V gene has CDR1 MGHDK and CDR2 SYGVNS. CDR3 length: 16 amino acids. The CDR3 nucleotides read TGTGCCAGCAGTGAACCCGGGACAGGGGAGGACTATGGCTACACCTTC. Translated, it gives CASSEPGTGEDYGYTF.

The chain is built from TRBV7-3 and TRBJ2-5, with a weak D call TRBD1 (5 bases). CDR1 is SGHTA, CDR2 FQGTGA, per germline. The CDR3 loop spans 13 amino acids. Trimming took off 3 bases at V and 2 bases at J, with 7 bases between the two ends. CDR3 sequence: CASSFDRQETQYF. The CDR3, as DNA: TGTGCCAGCAGCTTCGACAGACAAGAGACCCAGTACTTC.

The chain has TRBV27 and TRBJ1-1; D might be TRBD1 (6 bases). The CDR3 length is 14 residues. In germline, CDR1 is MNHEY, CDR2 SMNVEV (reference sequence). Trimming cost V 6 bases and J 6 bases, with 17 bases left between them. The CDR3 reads CASRILTQGSEAFF. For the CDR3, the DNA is TGTGCCAGCAGGATTTTAACGCAGGGGTCTGAAGCTTTCTTT.

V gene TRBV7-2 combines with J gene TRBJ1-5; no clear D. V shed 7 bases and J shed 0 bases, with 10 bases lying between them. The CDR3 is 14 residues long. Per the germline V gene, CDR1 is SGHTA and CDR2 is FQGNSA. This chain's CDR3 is CASNGLNSNQPQHF. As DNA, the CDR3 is TGTGCCAGCAATGGGCTTAATAGCAATCAGCCCCAGCATTTT.

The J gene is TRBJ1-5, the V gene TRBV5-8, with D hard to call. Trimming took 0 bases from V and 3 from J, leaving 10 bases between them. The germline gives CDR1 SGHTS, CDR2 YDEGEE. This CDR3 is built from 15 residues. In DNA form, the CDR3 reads TGTGCCAGCAGCTTGGGGGGATGGGCCAATCAGCCCCAGCATTTT. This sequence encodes CASSLGGWANQPQHF.

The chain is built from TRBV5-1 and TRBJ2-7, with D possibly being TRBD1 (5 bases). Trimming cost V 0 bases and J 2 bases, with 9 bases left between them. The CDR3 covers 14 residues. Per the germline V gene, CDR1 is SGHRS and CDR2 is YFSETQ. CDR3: CASSLGFRAYEQYF. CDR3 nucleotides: TGCGCCAGCAGCTTGGGATTCAGGGCCTACGAGCAGTACTTC.

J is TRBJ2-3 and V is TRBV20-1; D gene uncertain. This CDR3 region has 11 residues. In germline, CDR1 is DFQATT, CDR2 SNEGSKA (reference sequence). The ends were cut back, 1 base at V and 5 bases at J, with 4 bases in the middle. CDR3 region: CSARVLDTQYF. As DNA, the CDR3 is TGCAGTGCTAGAGTCCTAGATACGCAGTATTTT.

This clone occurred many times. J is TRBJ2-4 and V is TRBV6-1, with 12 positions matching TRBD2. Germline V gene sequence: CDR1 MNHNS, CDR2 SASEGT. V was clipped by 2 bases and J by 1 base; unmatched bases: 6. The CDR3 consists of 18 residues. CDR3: CASSELLAGGGAKNIQYF. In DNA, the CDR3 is TGTGCCAGCAGTGAACTACTAGCGGGAGGAGGGGCCAAAAACATTCAGTACTTC.

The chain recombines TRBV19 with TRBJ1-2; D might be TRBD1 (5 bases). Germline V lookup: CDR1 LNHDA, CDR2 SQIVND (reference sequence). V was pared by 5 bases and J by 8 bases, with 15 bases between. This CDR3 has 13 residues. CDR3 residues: CASSFQGMEGYTF. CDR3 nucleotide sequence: TGTGCCAGTAGTTTTCAGGGAATGGAGGGCTACACCTTC. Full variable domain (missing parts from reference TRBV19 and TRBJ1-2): DGGITQSPKYLFRKEGQNVTLSCEQNLNHDAMYWYRQDPGQGLRLIYYSQIVNDFQKGDIAEGYSVSREKKESFPLTVTSAQKNPTAFYLCASSFQGMEGYTFGSGTRLTVV.

In nucleotides, the CDR3 is TGTGCCAGCAGTTTAGGGCAGCTCTACGAGCAGTACTTC. It is translated as CASSLGQLYEQYF. The V gene is TRBV27, the J gene TRBJ2-7; D remains ambiguous. V lost 2 bases to trimming and J lost 3 bases, with 8 bases between them. Germline lookup yields CDR1 MNHEY and CDR2 SMNVEV (reference sequence). This CDR3 is 13 amino acids long.

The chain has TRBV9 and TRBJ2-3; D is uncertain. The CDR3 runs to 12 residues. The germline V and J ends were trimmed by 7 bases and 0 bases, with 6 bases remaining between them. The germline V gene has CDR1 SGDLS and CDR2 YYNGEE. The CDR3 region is CASGKSTDTQYF. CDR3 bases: TGTGCCAGCGGAAAGAGCACAGATACGCAGTATTTT. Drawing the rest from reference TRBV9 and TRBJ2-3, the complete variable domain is DSGVTQTPKHLITATGQRVTLRCSPRSGDLSVYWYQQSLDQGLQFLIQYYNGEERAKGNILERFSAQQFPDLHSELNLSSLELGDSALYFCASGKSTDTQYFGPGTRLTVL.

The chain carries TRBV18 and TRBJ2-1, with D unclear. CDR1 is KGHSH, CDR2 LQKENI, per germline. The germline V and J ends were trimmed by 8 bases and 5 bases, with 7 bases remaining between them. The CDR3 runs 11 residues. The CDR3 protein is CASLDHNEQFF. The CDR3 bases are TGTGCCAGCCTTGACCACAATGAGCAGTTCTTC.